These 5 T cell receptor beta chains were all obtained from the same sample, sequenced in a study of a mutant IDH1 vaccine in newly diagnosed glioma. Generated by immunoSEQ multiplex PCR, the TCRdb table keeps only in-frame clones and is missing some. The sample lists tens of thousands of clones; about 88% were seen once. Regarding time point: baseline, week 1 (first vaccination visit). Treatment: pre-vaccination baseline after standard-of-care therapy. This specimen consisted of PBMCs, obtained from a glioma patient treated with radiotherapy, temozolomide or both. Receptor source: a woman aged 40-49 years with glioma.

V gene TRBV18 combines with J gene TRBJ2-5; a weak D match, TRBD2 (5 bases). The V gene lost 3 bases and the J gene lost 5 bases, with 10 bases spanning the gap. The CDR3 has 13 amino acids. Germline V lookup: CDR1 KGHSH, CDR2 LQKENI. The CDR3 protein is CASSPRWEETQYF. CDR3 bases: TGTGCCAGCTCACCCCGTTGGGAGGAGACCCAGTACTTC. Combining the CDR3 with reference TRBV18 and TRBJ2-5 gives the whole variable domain NAGVMQNPRHLVRRRGQEARLRCSPMKGHSHVYWYRQLPEEGLKFMVYLQKENIIDESGMPKERFSAEFPKEGPSILRIQQVVRGDSAAYFCASSPRWEETQYFGPGTRLLVL.

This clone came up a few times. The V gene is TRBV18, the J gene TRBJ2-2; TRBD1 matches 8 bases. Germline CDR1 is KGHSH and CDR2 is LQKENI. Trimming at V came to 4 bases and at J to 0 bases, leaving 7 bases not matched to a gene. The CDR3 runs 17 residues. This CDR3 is CASSRTLDRANTGELFF. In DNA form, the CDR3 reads TGTGCCAGCTCACGAACACTGGACAGGGCGAACACCGGGGAGCTGTTTTTT.

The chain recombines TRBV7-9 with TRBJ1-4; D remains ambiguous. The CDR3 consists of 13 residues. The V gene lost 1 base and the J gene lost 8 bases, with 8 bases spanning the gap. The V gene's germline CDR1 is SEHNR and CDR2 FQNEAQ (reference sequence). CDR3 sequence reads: CASSLGPVEKLFF. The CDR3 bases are TGTGCCAGCAGCTTAGGCCCAGTCGAAAAACTGTTTTTT.

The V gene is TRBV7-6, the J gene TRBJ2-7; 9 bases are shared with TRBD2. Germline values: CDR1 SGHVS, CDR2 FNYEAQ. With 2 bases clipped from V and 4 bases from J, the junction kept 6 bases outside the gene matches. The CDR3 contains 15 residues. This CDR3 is CASSLLAGERYEQYF. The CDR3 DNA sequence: TGTGCCAGCAGCTTATTAGCGGGAGAAAGATACGAGCAGTACTTC.

The CDR3 region is CASSQVATAGTEAFF. CDR3 nucleotide sequence: TGCGCCAGCAGCCAAGTGGCGACGGCGGGCACTGAAGCTTTCTTT. The chain combines TRBV4-1 with TRBJ1-1; D ambiguous. Germline V gene data show CDR1 as MGHRA and CDR2 as YSYEKL. V lost 1 base to trimming and J lost 4 bases, with 13 bases between them. This CDR3 has 15 amino acids.